This TCR beta chain was retrieved from a study of T-cell memory formation after mild COVID-19. TCRdb passed the 5' RACE reads through MiXCR, listing each CDR3 protein once. Among under 250,000 distinct CDR3 sequences, 15% were seen once, and the ten largest hold approximately 2.1%. Only a few counts were recorded for this clonotype. No antigen is known for it. The CDR3 runs 16 residues. V lost 0 bases, J lost 2 bases, and 12 bases lay in between. CDR1 and CDR2 from the germline V gene are SGHRS and YFSETQ. Notes on the study in general: The study detected some responding clones in pre-infection memory, suggesting cross-reactive memory joined. Day 15 to 85 contracting clones showed balanced CD4/CD8; later expanders leaned CD4+.

The sample was PBMCs or a T cell subset sorted from them (not recorded which). This clonotype originated in an adult woman who had mild COVID-19 (a few samples of this study predate the infection). Cell type and time point are not known. The J gene is TRBJ2-4, the V gene TRBV5-1, with D possibly called TRBD1 or TRBD2 (6 bases each). In nucleotides, the CDR3 is TGCGCCAGCAGCTTGGCCCCGGGGGCAACCAAAAACATTCAGTACTTC. This translates into CASSLAPGATKNIQYF.